This TCR beta chain was captured in a study of blood T cell repertoires in COVID-19. CDR3 length: 14 amino acids. CDR1 and CDR2 (germline): LGHDT, YNNKEL (reference sequence). J was trimmed by 3 bases and V by 4 bases; bases with no gene match: 6. Authors' processing steps: Counts of nucleated cells, estimated from reference gene primer amplification, were obtained. Here immunoSEQ multiplex PCR was the method, and the copy in TCRdb shows in-frame clones only, minus some. The V and J calls and the clone size are those of that table, but D and trimming were determined from the DNA. The profile shows under 250,000 clones, 84% of them singletons.

The receptor was isolated from a woman aged 40 to 50 who had recovered from COVID-19. Input material: peripheral blood. V is TRBV3-1 (or the pseudogene TRBV3-2) and J is TRBJ2-7, with TRBD2 matching over 7 bases. The CDR3 region is CASSPRLADYEQYF. As DNA, the CDR3 is TGTGCCAGCAGCCCCAGACTAGCAGACTACGAGCAGTACTTC.